A few counts support the clone carrying this TCR beta chain. Participants were aged roughly 18 to 100 years from about 25 US areas. The study assigned cohorts using participant-reported clinical history. Each recovered donor of Cohort 3 presented with two negative PCRs, clearance, or symptom resolution. These data come from a study of blood T cell repertoires in COVID-19. Study information: Sources were T cells, B-cell-depleted T cells, or PBMCs; the material itself was cDNA or gDNA.

Method: immunoSEQ multiplex PCR; TCRdb's copy keeps in-frame clones and lacks some. The sample lists 200,000 to 250,000 clones; over 75% were seen once. Germline-derived CDR1 and CDR2 are LGHDT and YNNKEL (reference sequence). Trimming took 6 bases from V and 0 from J, leaving 14 bases between them. The CDR3 totals 16 residues. This receptor was obtained from a woman aged 55-70 years who had recovered from COVID-19. The chain has TRBV3-1 (or the pseudogene TRBV3-2) and TRBJ2-2, with D perhaps matching TRBD1 (6 bases). Sequences were obtained from PBMCs or T cells enriched from blood (not recorded which). The CDR3 sequence: CASSPQTGPNTGELFF. The DNA for the CDR3 is TGTGCCAGCAGTCCCCAAACAGGGCCGAACACCGGGGAGCTGTTTTTT.